The 22 T cell receptor beta chains below come from one sample, sequenced in a study of T cell responses to AZD1222 COVID-19 vaccine. The repertoire was sequenced with immunoSEQ multiplex PCR; TCRdb's copy has only in-frame clones and lacks some. The sample carries some 120,000 clones, approximately 83% recorded once. The material sequenced was peripheral blood, taken on day 0 of AZD1222 vaccination. The source is an adult in good health.

This chain uses TRBV10-2 with TRBJ2-7; 9 bases line up with TRBD1. Germline trimming cut 7 bases from V and 5 bases from J; bases unmatched to any gene: 9. The CDR3 is 14 residues long. Germline values: CDR1 WSHSY, CDR2 SAAADI. This chain's CDR3 is CASNLPQGADEQYF. The CDR3 bases are TGCGCCAGCAACCTTCCACAGGGGGCGGACGAGCAGTACTTC.

To note about this clone: The junction shows a germline mismatch at one end, possibly a read error. This same CDR3 is encoded by further DNA sequences in the sample. The chain joins TRBV7-2 to TRBJ2-7; TRBD1 might be the D (5 bases). There are 14 residues in the CDR3. Per the germline V gene, CDR1 is SGHTA and CDR2 is FQGNSA. The CDR3 loop is CASSLSRAQYEQYF. The CDR3 DNA follows: TGTGCCAGCAGCCTGAGCAGGGCCCAATACGAACAGTACTTC.

The gene calls are TRBV7-2 and TRBJ1-6; D is unresolved. The CDR3 runs 15 residues. V lost 3 bases and J 9 bases, leaving 15 bases between the germline ends. Germline lookup yields CDR1 SGHTA and CDR2 FQGNSA. The chain's CDR3 is CASSFGPTYGSPLHF. CDR3 nucleotide sequence: TGTGCCAGCAGCTTCGGGCCCACCTATGGTTCACCCCTCCACTTT.

The gene calls are TRBV27 and TRBJ2-3; TRBD1 agrees at 10 bases. CDR1 MNHEY and CDR2 SMNVEV come from the germline V gene (reference sequence). V lost 2 bases to trimming and J lost 4 bases; unmatched junction nucleotides: 6. The CDR3 is 16 amino acids. CDR3 coding DNA: TGTGCCAGCAGTTTAGGGGCGACAGGGGGCGCAGATACGCAGTATTTT. This gives the protein CASSLGATGGADTQYF.

This clone has a single count. This sequence joins TRBV6-5 and TRBJ1-4; D is perhaps TRBD1 (5 bases). The CDR3 runs to 14 residues. CDR1 is MNHEY, CDR2 SVGAGI, per germline. V lost 4 bases to trimming and J lost 7 bases, with 13 bases between them. The CDR3 nucleotides are TGTGCCAGCAGTTCCTCGAGGGGCGGTGAAAAACTGTTTTTT. Translation gives CASSSSRGGEKLFF.

The V and J genes are TRBV6-4 and TRBJ2-3, with 11 bases that match TRBD2. Germline V gene sequence: CDR1 MRHNA, CDR2 SNTAGT. The junction had 4 bases not matched to a gene; V was cut back by 3 bases and J by 2 bases. This CDR3 has 16 residues. The CDR3 nucleotides read TGTGCCAGCAGTGAGCGGACTAGCGGGCACACAGATACGCAGTATTTT. Translating it yields CASSERTSGHTDTQYF.

J is TRBJ1-5 and V is TRBV9; D is uncertain. Looked up from germline, CDR1 is SGDLS and CDR2 is YYNGEE. The CDR3 is 12 amino acids. Between the trimmed V and J ends, which lost 4 bases and 4 bases, there was a span of 6 bases. Here the CDR3 reads CASSSTNQPQHF. The CDR3 region has the DNA TGTGCCAGCAGCTCGACAAATCAGCCCCAGCATTTT.

The genes are TRBV9 and TRBJ1-3; D might be TRBD1 (6 bases). The CDR3 spans 14 residues. The germline V gene encodes CDR1 SGDLS and CDR2 YYNGEE. Trimming removed 0 bases at V and 4 bases at J, with 8 bases between. The DNA for the CDR3 is TGTGCCAGCAGCGTAGAGGGGGTCGGAAACACCATATATTTT. It encodes CASSVEGVGNTIYF.

V usage is TRBV7-8 and J usage is TRBJ2-5; 8 bases are shared with TRBD2. In germline, CDR1 is SGHVS, CDR2 FQNEAQ. The CDR3 covers 16 residues. Trimming at V came to 6 bases and at J to 5 bases, leaving 14 bases not matched to a gene. DNA for the CDR3: TGTGCCAGCAGATACAGGGAGCGGGGGCCCGGGGAGACCCAGTACTTC. It yields the protein CASRYRERGPGETQYF.

V gene TRBV9 combines with J gene TRBJ2-2; D is possibly TRBD1 (5 bases). Per germline, CDR1 SGDLS and CDR2 YYNGEE. Trimming shortened V by 3 bases and J by 0 bases, and 9 bases separated the two germline ends. The CDR3 runs 15 residues. CDR3 coding DNA: TGTGCCAGCAGCGCGCAGGGCACGAACACCGGGGAGCTGTTTTTT. Translating gives CASSAQGTNTGELFF. The whole variable domain, remainder taken from reference TRBV9 and TRBJ2-2, is DSGVTQTPKHLITATGQRVTLRCSPRSGDLSVYWYQQSLDQGLQFLIQYYNGEERAKGNILERFSAQQFPDLHSELNLSSLELGDSALYFCASSAQGTNTGELFFGEGSRLTVL.

The CDR3 coding sequence is TGTGCCAGCAGCGTGGATCTCAACGGCGAGCAGTTCTTC. This sequence encodes CASSVDLNGEQFF. The chain uses TRBV5-4 and TRBJ2-1; D is unclear. With 4 bases removed from V and 10 bases from J, the gap between germline ends came to 15 bases. CDR1 SGHNT and CDR2 YYREEE come from the germline V gene (reference sequence). The CDR3 runs to 13 residues.

Turning to this clone: The junction shows a germline mismatch at one end, possibly a read error. V is TRBV11-2 and J is TRBJ1-2, with D maybe TRBD1 (6 bases). This CDR3 is 15 amino acids long. Germline V gene sequence: CDR1 SGHAT, CDR2 FQNNGV. This chain's CDR3 is CASSLDRGPNYGYTF. The CDR3 DNA sequence: TGTGCCAGCAGCTTAGACCGGGGGCCTAATTATGGCTACACCTTC.

V is TRBV11-3 and J is TRBJ1-2, with 8 bases lining up with TRBD1. The V segment lost 5 bases and the J segment 8 bases; nucleotides outside the gene matches: 7. Germline V gives CDR1 SGHNT, CDR2 YENEEA. The CDR3 covers 13 residues. Written as DNA, the CDR3 is TGTGCCAGCAGCGCCGGGACAGGCGGAGGCTACACCTTC. As protein: CASSAGTGGGYTF.

The V and J genes are TRBV20-1 and TRBJ1-2; 11 nucleotides line up with TRBD1. The trim removed 3 bases at V and 5 bases at J, leaving 14 bases unmatched. CDR3 length equals 17 residues. Germline lookup yields CDR1 DFQATT and CDR2 SNEGSKA (reference sequence). The CDR3 here is CSASPGQGAISGYGYTF. As DNA, the CDR3 is TGCAGTGCTAGTCCAGGACAGGGGGCAATATCGGGGTATGGCTACACCTTC.

J is TRBJ1-6 and V is TRBV14; 8 bases fit TRBD1. V lost 4 bases, J lost 8 bases, and 4 bases stayed unmatched. The CDR3 consists of 14 residues. Germline V gene sequence: CDR1 SGHDN, CDR2 FVKESK. CDR3 nucleotide sequence: TGTGCCAGCAGCCCAGGGACAGGTTATTCACCCCTCCACTTT. Translation gives CASSPGTGYSPLHF.

V is TRBV7-8 and J is TRBJ1-1; D not resolved. V was pared by 0 bases and J by 1 base, with 15 bases between. Germline V gene sequence: CDR1 SGHVS, CDR2 FQNEAQ. The CDR3 is 17 amino acids. This chain's CDR3 is CASSLAGTTLRNTEAFF. The DNA for the CDR3 is TGTGCCAGCAGCTTAGCCGGCACGACTCTTAGGAACACTGAAGCTTTCTTT.

The rearrangement links TRBV11-3 to TRBJ1-1; a weak D match, TRBD1 (5 bases). The CDR3 runs to 15 residues. Trimming shortened V by 4 bases and J by 5 bases, and 17 bases separated the two germline ends. Germline CDR1 and CDR2: SGHNT and YENEEA. The CDR3, as DNA: TGTGCCAGCAGCTCAGAAGGGTTTAGGGGAACTGAAGCTTTCTTT. Protein sequence: CASSSEGFRGTEAFF.

The chain employs TRBV6-5 and TRBJ1-2; TRBD1 is a possible D gene (5 bases). V lost 3 bases, J lost 8 bases, and 16 bases lay in between. CDR1 is MNHEY, CDR2 SVGAGI, per germline. The CDR3 spans 14 residues. The CDR3 region is CASSYGQGLRGYTF. The CDR3 nucleotides read TGTGCCAGCAGTTATGGCCAGGGTCTGCGAGGCTACACCTTC.

V usage is TRBV7-3 and J usage is TRBJ2-3; D gene ambiguous. Trimming shortened V by 6 bases and J by 3 bases, and 13 bases separated the two germline ends. Per germline, CDR1 SGHTA and CDR2 FQGTGA. The CDR3 totals 14 residues. CDR3 coding DNA: TGTGCCAGCAGGCCCTTCTCCGGGACAGATACGCAGTATTTT. Translated: CASRPFSGTDTQYF.

The chain has TRBV4-3 and TRBJ2-3; 14 nucleotides match TRBD2. CDR3 length equals 17 residues. CDR1 is LGHNA and CDR2 is YSLEER in the germline V gene. V gave up 4 bases and J gave up 7 bases; unmatched junction bases: 10. The CDR3 region has the DNA TGCGCCAGCAGCCCCAAGGGGGGACTAGCGGGAGCCAATACGCAGTATTTT. Its protein is CASSPKGGLAGANTQYF.

V gene TRBV30 combines with J gene TRBJ2-4, with TRBD1 matching 9 bases. The CDR3 consists of 12 residues. Germline loops: CDR1 GTSNPN, CDR2 SVGIG (reference sequence). V lost 8 bases and J lost 6; bases outside the gene matches: 5. Here the CDR3 DNA reads TGTGCCGGCCGACAGGGGGGAAACATTCAGTACTTC. It translates to CAGRQGGNIQYF.

This sequence joins TRBV27 and TRBJ2-7; 7 bases match TRBD2. V trimming: 3 bases; J trimming: 1 base; junction bases outside the gene matches: 12. Germline values: CDR1 MNHEY, CDR2 SMNVEV (reference sequence). The CDR3 is 17 residues long. Here the CDR3 reads CASSFGLIGGGSYEQYF. CDR3 bases: TGTGCCAGCAGTTTTGGCCTTATTGGGGGAGGGTCCTACGAGCAGTACTTC.